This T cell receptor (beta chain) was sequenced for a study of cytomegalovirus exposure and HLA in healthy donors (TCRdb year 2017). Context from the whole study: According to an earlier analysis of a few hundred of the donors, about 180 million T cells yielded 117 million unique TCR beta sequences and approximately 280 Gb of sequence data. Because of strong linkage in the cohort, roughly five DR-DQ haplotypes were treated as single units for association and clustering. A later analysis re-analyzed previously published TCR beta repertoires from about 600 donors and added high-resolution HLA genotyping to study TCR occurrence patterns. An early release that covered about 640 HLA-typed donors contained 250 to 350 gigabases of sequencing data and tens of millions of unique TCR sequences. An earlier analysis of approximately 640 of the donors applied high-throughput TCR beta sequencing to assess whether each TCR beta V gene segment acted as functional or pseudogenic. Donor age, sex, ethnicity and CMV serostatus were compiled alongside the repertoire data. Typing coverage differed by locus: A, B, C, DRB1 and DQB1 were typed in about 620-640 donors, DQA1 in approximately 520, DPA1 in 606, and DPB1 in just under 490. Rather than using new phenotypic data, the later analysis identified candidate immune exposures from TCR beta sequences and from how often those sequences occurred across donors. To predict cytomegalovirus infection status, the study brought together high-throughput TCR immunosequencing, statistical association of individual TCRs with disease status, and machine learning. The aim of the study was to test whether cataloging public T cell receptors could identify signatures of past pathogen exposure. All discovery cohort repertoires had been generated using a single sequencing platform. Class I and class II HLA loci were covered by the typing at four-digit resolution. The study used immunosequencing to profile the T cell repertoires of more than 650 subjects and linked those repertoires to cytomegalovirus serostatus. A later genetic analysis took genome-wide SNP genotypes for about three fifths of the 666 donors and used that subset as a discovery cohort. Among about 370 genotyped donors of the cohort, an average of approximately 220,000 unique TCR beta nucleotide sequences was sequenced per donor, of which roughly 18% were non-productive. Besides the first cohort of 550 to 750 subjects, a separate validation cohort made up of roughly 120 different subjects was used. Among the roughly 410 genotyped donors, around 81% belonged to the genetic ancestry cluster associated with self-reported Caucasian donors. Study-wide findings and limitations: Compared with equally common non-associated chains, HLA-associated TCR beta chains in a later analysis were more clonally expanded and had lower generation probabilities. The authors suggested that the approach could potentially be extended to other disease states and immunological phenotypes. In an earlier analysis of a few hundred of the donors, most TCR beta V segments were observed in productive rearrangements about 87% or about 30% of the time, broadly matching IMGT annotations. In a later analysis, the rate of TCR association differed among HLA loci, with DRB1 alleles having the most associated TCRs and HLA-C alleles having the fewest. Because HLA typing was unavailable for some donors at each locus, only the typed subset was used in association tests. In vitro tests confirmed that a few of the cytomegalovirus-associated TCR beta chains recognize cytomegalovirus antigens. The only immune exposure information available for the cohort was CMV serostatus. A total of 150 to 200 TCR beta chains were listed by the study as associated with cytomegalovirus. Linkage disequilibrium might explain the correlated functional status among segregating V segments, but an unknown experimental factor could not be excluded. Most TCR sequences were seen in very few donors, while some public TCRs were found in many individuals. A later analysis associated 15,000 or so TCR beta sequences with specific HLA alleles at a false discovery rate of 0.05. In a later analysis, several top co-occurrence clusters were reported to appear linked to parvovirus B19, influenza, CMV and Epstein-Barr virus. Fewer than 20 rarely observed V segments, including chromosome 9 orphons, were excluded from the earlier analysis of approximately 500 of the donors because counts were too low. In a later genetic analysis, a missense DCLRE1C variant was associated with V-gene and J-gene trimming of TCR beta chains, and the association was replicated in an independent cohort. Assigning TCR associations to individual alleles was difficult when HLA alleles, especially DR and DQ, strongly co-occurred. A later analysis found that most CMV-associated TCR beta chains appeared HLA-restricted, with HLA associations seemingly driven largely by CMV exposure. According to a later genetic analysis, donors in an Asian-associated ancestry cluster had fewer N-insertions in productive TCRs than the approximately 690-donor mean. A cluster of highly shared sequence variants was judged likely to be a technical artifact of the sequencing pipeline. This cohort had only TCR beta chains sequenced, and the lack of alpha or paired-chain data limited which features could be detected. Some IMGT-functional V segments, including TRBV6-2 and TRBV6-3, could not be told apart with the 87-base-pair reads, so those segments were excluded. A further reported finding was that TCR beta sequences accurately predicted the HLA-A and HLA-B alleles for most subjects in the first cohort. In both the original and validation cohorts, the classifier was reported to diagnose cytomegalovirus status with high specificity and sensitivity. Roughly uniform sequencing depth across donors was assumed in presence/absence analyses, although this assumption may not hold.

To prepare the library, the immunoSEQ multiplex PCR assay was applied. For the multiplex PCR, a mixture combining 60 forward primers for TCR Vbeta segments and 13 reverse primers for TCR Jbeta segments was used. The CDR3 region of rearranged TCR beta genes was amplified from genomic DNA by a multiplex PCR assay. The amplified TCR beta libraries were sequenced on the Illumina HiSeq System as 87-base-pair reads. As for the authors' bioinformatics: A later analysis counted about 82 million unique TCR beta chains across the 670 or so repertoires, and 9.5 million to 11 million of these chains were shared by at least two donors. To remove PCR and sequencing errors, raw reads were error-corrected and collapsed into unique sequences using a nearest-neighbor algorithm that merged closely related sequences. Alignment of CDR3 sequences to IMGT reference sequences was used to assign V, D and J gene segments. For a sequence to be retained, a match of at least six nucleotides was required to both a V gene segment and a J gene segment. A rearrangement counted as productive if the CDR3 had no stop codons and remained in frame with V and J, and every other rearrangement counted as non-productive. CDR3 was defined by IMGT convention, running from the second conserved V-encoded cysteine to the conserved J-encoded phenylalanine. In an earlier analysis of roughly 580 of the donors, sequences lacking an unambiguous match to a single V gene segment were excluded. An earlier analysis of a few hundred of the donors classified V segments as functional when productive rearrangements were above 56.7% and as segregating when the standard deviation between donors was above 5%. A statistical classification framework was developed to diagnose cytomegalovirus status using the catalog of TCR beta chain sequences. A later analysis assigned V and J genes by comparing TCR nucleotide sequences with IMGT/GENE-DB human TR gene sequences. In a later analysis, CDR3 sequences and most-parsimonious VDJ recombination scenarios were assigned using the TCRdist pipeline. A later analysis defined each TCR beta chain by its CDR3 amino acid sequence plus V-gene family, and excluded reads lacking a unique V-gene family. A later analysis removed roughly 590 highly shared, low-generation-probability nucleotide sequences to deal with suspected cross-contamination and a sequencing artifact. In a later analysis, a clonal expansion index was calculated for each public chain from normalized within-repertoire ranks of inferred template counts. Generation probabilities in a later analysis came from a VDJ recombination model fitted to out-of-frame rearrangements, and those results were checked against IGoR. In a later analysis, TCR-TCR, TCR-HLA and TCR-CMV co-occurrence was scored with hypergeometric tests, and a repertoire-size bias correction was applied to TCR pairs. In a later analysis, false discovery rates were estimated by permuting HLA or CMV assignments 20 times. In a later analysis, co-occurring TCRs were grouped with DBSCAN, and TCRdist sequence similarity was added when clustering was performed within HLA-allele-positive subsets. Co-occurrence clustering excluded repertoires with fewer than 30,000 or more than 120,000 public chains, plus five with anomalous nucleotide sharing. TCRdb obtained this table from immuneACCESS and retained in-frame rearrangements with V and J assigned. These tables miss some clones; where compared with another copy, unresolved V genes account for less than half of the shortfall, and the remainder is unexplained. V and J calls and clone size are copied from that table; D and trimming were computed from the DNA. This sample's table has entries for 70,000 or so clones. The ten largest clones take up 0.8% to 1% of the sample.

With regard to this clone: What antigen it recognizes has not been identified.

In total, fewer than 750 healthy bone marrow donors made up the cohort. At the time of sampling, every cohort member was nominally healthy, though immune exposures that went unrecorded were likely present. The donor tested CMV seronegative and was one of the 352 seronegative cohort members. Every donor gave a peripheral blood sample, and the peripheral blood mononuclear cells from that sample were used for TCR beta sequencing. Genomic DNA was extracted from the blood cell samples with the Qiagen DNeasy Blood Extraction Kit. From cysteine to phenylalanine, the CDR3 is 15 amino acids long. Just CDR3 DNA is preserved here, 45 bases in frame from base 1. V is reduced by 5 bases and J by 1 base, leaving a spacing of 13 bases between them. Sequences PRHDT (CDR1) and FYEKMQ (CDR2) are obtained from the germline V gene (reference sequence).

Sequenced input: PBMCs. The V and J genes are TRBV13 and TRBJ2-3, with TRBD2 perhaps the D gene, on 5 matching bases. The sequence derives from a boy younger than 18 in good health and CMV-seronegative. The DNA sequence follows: TGTGCCAGCAGCCCACCGAGAGCGGGCACAGATACGCAGTATTTT. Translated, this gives CASSPPRAGTDTQYF.